These T cell receptor beta chains were read from a single sample in a study of neoadjuvant anti-PD-1 for oral cavity cancer. TCRdb's copy holds only in-frame clones and misses some; the assay was immunoSEQ multiplex PCR. The profile shows 8,000 or so clones, roughly three quarters of them singletons. This specimen was PBMCs, taken after nivolumab (anti-PD-1) treatment. The receptors come from a person between 40 and 85 years old with oral cavity squamous cell carcinoma. CDR3s include the opening cysteine and the closing phenylalanine or tryptophan. The D gene is left open where the match is weak. Clone size is given for some rows only: seen once, a few or many times, or a class if the clone is expanded.

J gene	V gene	clone size	D gene	CDR3 protein	CDR3 DNA
TRBJ1-2	TRBV28	-	TRBD1	CASSSVGQGRSGYTF	TGTGCCAGCAGTTCGGTGGGACAGGGTAGATCGGGCTACACCTTC
TRBJ1-6	TRBV19	-	-	CASSMIQGSSQFLHF	TGTGCCAGTAGTATGATCCAGGGGTCTTCCCAATTCCTCCACTTT
TRBJ2-2	TRBV5-6	few	TRBD1	CASSYMTGTGELFF	TGTGCCAGCAGCTACATGACAGGGACCGGGGAGCTGTTTTTT
TRBJ1-1	TRBV28	-	TRBD1	CASSPSGQGRTEAFF	TGTGCCAGCAGTCCATCAGGACAGGGCAGAACTGAAGCTTTCTTT
TRBJ2-5	TRBV5-1	-	TRBD1	CASSGGTGGQETQYF	TGCGCCAGCAGCGGCGGGACAGGGGGCCAAGAGACCCAGTACTTC
TRBJ1-3	TRBV18	-	TRBD1	CASSPGTGGPYTIYF	TGTGCCAGCTCACCGGGGACAGGGGGACCATACACCATATATTTT
TRBJ1-1	TRBV5-8	-	-	CARGSEGGLTEAFF	TGTGCCAGGGGGTCGGAGGGCGGGTTGACTGAAGCTTTCTTT
TRBJ2-7	TRBV5-4	-	TRBD1	CASSKPGTVYEQYF	TGTGCCAGCAGCAAACCCGGGACAGTTTACGAGCAGTACTTC
TRBJ1-3	TRBV9	-	-	CASSVAVGPGNTIYF	TGTGCCAGCAGCGTAGCTGTGGGGCCTGGAAACACCATATATTTT
TRBJ2-7	TRBV10-3	-	TRBD1	CAISESGTDVSYEQYF	TGTGCCATCAGTGAGTCGGGGACAGACGTATCCTACGAGCAGTACTTC
TRBJ2-5	TRBV20-1	-	-	CSARDPETQYF	TGCAGTGCTAGAGATCCCGAGACCCAGTACTTC
TRBJ2-7	TRBV30	-	TRBD1	CAWSRGQDYEQYF	TGTGCCTGGAGTCGGGGACAGGACTACGAGCAGTACTTC
TRBJ2-5	TRBV29-1	few	TRBD1	CSVDGTGKRETQYF	TGCAGCGTCGATGGGACAGGGAAACGAGAGACCCAGTACTTC
TRBJ1-2	TRBV7-2	few	-	CASSLVGRSYGYTF	TGTGCCAGCAGCTTAGTCGGCAGGTCCTATGGCTACACCTTC
TRBJ1-3	TRBV7-2	-	-	CASSAHTGPGNTIYF	TGTGCCAGCAGCGCCCACACAGGACCTGGAAACACCATATATTTT
TRBJ2-7	TRBV5-1	-	TRBD1	CASSSDRGLNEQYF	TGCGCCAGCAGCTCTGACAGGGGGCTCAACGAGCAGTACTTC
TRBJ2-7	TRBV10-2	-	-	CASSGGLDEQYF	TGCGCCAGCAGTGGGGGCCTTGACGAGCAGTACTTC
TRBJ1-2	TRBV19	-	TRBD1	CASGTQGVGYGYTF	TGTGCCAGTGGGACCCAGGGGGTAGGCTATGGCTACACCTTC
TRBJ2-2	TRBV25-1	-	-	CASSVQGLPGELFF	TGTGCCAGCAGTGTACAGGGTCTTCCCGGGGAGCTGTTTTTT
TRBJ2-5	TRBV19	-	-	CASSISLFSGPREETQYF	TGTGCCAGTAGTATTTCTCTGTTCTCCGGCCCCCGAGAGGAGACCCAGTACTTC
TRBJ2-4	TRBV15	once	TRBD2	CATSKSGAALAKNIQYF	TGTGCCACCAGCAAGAGCGGGGCAGCACTAGCCAAAAACATTCAGTACTTC
TRBJ2-1	TRBV7-9	once	TRBD1	CASSLMQGAYNEQFF	TGTGCCAGCAGCTTAATGCAGGGGGCCTACAATGAGCAGTTCTTC
TRBJ1-1	TRBV5-1	-	-	CASSLDRAGTEAFF	TGCGCCAGCAGCTTGGACAGGGCGGGCACTGAAGCTTTCTTT
TRBJ1-4	TRBV7-9	few	TRBD1	CASSLRQGLDEKLFF	TGTGCCAGCAGCTTAAGACAGGGCTTAGATGAAAAACTGTTTTTT
TRBJ1-1	TRBV28	-	TRBD1	CASSKDRPNTEAFF	TGTGCCAGCAGTAAGGACAGGCCGAACACTGAAGCTTTCTTT
TRBJ2-5	TRBV7-8	-	TRBD1	CASSFSQGVEETQYF	TGTGCCAGCAGCTTCTCGCAGGGGGTTGAAGAGACCCAGTACTTC
TRBJ1-4	TRBV7-2	-	TRBD1	CASSFRLPTGKSEKLFF	TGTGCCAGCAGCTTCAGACTCCCGACAGGGAAAAGTGAAAAACTGTTTTTT
TRBJ1-4	TRBV30	once	TRBD1	CAWRSQGAGEKLFF	TGTGCCTGGAGATCTCAGGGGGCTGGGGAAAAACTGTTTTTT
TRBJ2-3	TRBV9	-	-	CASSVGIQGYDTQYF	TGTGCCAGCAGCGTAGGGATACAGGGATACGATACGCAGTATTTT
TRBJ1-3	TRBV9	-	-	CASSVGQRGGRTGNTIYF	TGTGCCAGCAGCGTAGGACAACGGGGGGGTCGAACTGGAAACACCATATATTTT
TRBJ2-5	TRBV7-2	-	-	CASSLAWGPRETQYF	TGTGCCAGCAGCTTAGCGTGGGGGCCAAGGGAGACCCAGTACTTC
TRBJ2-7	TRBV5-1	-	TRBD2	CASTSGGLREQYF	TGCGCCTCCACTAGCGGGGGCCTCAGGGAGCAGTACTTC
TRBJ2-1	TRBV6-1	-	-	CASRRGTLAEQFF	TGTGCCAGCCGGAGAGGGACTCTCGCGGAGCAGTTCTTC
TRBJ1-1	TRBV21-1	-	-	CASSKKDRNTEAFF	TGTGCCAGCAGCAAAAAAGACAGGAACACTGAAGCTTTCTTT
TRBJ1-2	TRBV19	few	-	CASSPQGLTNYGYTF	TGTGCCAGTAGTCCCCAGGGATTAACTAACTATGGCTACACCTTC
TRBJ2-7	TRBV7-2	-	-	CASSSGTSRREQYF	TGTGCCAGCAGCTCTGGGACCAGCCGCCGCGAGCAGTACTTC
TRBJ1-6	TRBV4-3	once	-	CASSQGEGNNSPLHF	TGCGCCAGCAGCCAAGGTGAGGGGAACAATTCACCCCTCCACTTT
TRBJ1-6	TRBV6-5	few	-	CASSRSGGYNSPLHF	TGTGCCAGCAGTCGCTCGGGGGGGTACAATTCACCCCTCCACTTT
TRBJ2-1	TRBV9	-	TRBD1	CASSGEGQGSSYNEQFF	TGTGCCAGCAGCGGTGAGGGACAGGGGAGCTCCTACAATGAGCAGTTCTTC
TRBJ1-5	TRBV5-1	few	TRBD1	CASSWTTGSNQPQHF	TGCGCCAGCAGCTGGACGACAGGGAGCAATCAGCCCCAGCATTTT
TRBJ2-5	TRBV25-1	-	-	CASKGPRETQYF	TGTGCCAGCAAGGGACCGCGGGAGACCCAGTACTTC
TRBJ1-3	TRBV13	-	-	CASSPGLGNTIYF	TGTGCCAGCAGCCCAGGCCTTGGAAACACCATATATTTT